Included here is one TCR beta chain sequence, with context. Its antigen is not identified. The treatment is: some 19 received Ad26.COV2.S at low or high dose, single or two shots; roughly five received placebo; per-sample allocation not given. The investigators took samples on day 63 after the first vaccine or placebo injection. Expression of Wuhan-strain SARS-CoV-2 spike came from the Ad26 vector that formed the vaccine. V shed 1 base and J 10 bases; nucleotides not matched to a gene: 19. CDR1 is SGHKS and CDR2 is YYEKEE in the germline V gene (reference sequence). This CDR3 comprises 17 residues. This entry comes from a study of Ad26.COV2.S vaccination and SARS-CoV-2 variants. Study in general: The authors gave Ad26.COV2.S intramuscularly, either once or twice 56 days apart. Study outcomes and limitations: Similar non-spike TCR breadth was observed in recipients of vaccine and of placebo. Using TCR breadth and depth analyses may have led to underestimated total T cell responses.

Assay: immunoSEQ multiplex PCR; the TCRdb copy retains only in-frame clones and omits some. The sample carries 400,000 to 450,000 clones, roughly 87% recorded once. The genes are TRBV5-5 and TRBJ2-7; 8 bases fit TRBD2. The TCR comes from a person aged 18-65 years who received the Ad26.COV2.S COVID-19 vaccine or a placebo. This sample comprised peripheral blood, obtained in a trial of Ad26.COV2.S vaccine versus placebo. The CDR3 sequence is CASSLLISGTFGENQYF. CDR3 sequence (DNA): TGTGCCAGCAGCTTGCTTATTAGCGGGACCTTCGGGGAAAATCAGTACTTC.